Below, 27 T cell receptor beta chains from the same sample are listed, as sequenced in a study of cytomegalovirus exposure and HLA in healthy donors. 13 Jbeta primers and 60 Vbeta primers were used for the PCR. Some clones are missing from TCRdb's copy, which holds only in-frame ones; the method was immunoSEQ multiplex PCR. The repertoire includes over 30,000 clones, roughly 67% of them detected once, and 10% sits in the top ten. Sequencing used PBMCs. These receptors were collected from a man in his forties in good health and CMV-seropositive.

By proportion, this clone is medium-sized. The rearrangement uses TRBV6-4 and TRBJ2-1; TRBD1 is a possible D gene (6 bases). This CDR3 is 15 amino acids long. Germline lookup yields CDR1 MRHNA and CDR2 SNTAGT. Trimming took 2 bases from V and 3 from J, leaving 11 bases between them. CDR3: CASSDGVGGYNEQFF. The CDR3 DNA sequence: TGTGCCAGCAGTGACGGGGTAGGGGGCTACAATGAGCAGTTCTTC.

The chain uses TRBV2 and TRBJ2-2; weak D call: TRBD1 (6 bases). The V gene's germline CDR1 is SNHLY and CDR2 FYNNEI. V dropped 7 bases and J dropped 6 bases, with 12 bases sitting between them. The CDR3 sequence is 13 residues long. CDR3 region: CASTDSFAGELFF. As DNA, the CDR3 is TGTGCCAGCACGGACAGTTTTGCCGGGGAGCTGTTTTTT.

The V and J genes are TRBV4-2 and TRBJ2-1, with D perhaps matching TRBD1 (6 bases). The CDR3 is 14 amino acids. V lost 4 bases to trimming and J lost 1 base, with 8 bases between them. Germline-derived CDR1 and CDR2 are LGHNA and YNFKEQ. For the CDR3, the DNA is TGTGCCAGCAGCCTGGACAGTTCCTACAATGAGCAGTTCTTC. As protein: CASSLDSSYNEQFF.

The chain combines TRBV19 with TRBJ2-7; 7 bases are a match to TRBD1. Looked up from germline, CDR1 is LNHDA and CDR2 is SQIVND (reference sequence). The CDR3 has 14 amino acids. Trimming cost V 5 bases and J 3 bases; bases outside gene matches: 7. The CDR3 sequence: CASSPRQGLYEQYF. CDR3 DNA: TGTGCCAGTAGTCCTCGACAGGGCCTCTACGAGCAGTACTTC.

The chain joins TRBV21-1 to TRBJ2-4; the table's D call, TRBD1, was not checked against the DNA. TRBV21-1 is noted as a pseudogene. This CDR3 is 18 amino acids long. CDR3 sequence reads: CASSKIDSFQRTKNIQYF. The CDR3 DNA reads TGTGCCAGCAGCAAAATCGACAGTTTCCAACGGACCAAAAACATTCAGTACTTC.

This chain joins TRBV9 and TRBJ2-3; the D is unclear. This CDR3 contains 13 residues. The V end lost 0 bases, the J end lost 1 base, and 3 bases lay between the germline ends. Germline values: CDR1 SGDLS, CDR2 YYNGEE. The CDR3 here is CASSVGGTDTQYF. CDR3 sequence (DNA): TGTGCCAGCAGCGTAGGCGGCACAGATACGCAGTATTTT.

The chain employs TRBV7-8 and TRBJ2-7, with 10 bases matching TRBD2. Trimming removed 0 bases from V and 5 bases from J; junction bases left unmatched: 13. CDR1 and CDR2 (germline): SGHVS, FQNEAQ. This CDR3 spans 18 amino acids. The CDR3 DNA reads TGTGCCAGCAGCTTAGCGCTAAGGCCCCAGCGGGGGGGCCACGAGCAGTACTTC. Translated, it gives CASSLALRPQRGGHEQYF.

This sequence joins TRBV25-1 and TRBJ2-5, with D possibly TRBD1 on 5 matching bases. V was trimmed by 4 bases and J by 3 bases, leaving 12 bases between them. CDR1 is MGHDK and CDR2 is SYGVNS in the germline V gene. The CDR3 runs to 14 residues. The chain's CDR3 is CASSVTGGKETQYF. The CDR3 DNA reads as TGTGCCAGCAGTGTCACAGGCGGAAAAGAGACCCAGTACTTC. Based on the CDR3 plus reference TRBV25-1 and TRBJ2-5, the full variable domain is EADIYQTPRYLVIGTGKKITLECSQTMGHDKMYWYQQDPGMELHLIHYSYGVNSTEKGDLSSESTVSRIRTEHFPLTLESARPSHTSQYLCASSVTGGKETQYFGPGTRLLVL.

V is TRBV27 and J is TRBJ2-1; TRBD2 agrees at 8 bases. This CDR3 contains 16 residues. V gave up 6 bases and J gave up 4 bases; unmatched junction bases: 11. CDR1 is MNHEY, CDR2 SMNVEV, per germline (reference sequence). CDR3: CASSPGPAGGYNEQFF. The CDR3 nucleotides read TGTGCCAGCAGCCCTGGGCCGGCGGGGGGTTACAATGAGCAGTTCTTC.

In the case of this clone: This may be a read error: a much more frequent sequence differs by one nucleotide. This sequence joins TRBV7-9 and TRBJ2-7, with D possibly TRBD1 on 5 matching bases. CDR3 length: 13 residues. Per the germline V gene, CDR1 is SEHNR and CDR2 is FQNEAQ (reference sequence). Trimming left V 5 bases short and J 0 bases short, with 8 bases between. The CDR3 loop is CASSPTVSYEQYF. As DNA, the CDR3 is TGTGCCAGCAGCCCGACAGTCTCCTACGAGCAGTACTTC.

The rearrangement uses TRBV25-1 and TRBJ2-1, with D hard to call. The V gene lost 4 bases and the J gene lost 0 bases, with 16 bases spanning the gap. CDR1 and CDR2 (germline): MGHDK, SYGVNS. CDR3 length: 17 amino acids. For the CDR3, the DNA is TGTGCCAGCAGTGCAGCGTCCTATTTGAGCTCCTACAATGAGCAGTTCTTC. This gives the protein CASSAASYLSSYNEQFF.

The chain uses TRBV9 and TRBJ2-3; the match to TRBD2 covers 10 bases. Trimming at V came to 4 bases and at J to 3 bases, leaving 8 bases not matched to a gene. Germline CDR1 is SGDLS and CDR2 is YYNGEE. The CDR3 totals 16 residues. DNA of the CDR3: TGTGCCAGCAGCCTTTGGACACTAGCGGGGACAGATACGCAGTATTTT. Its protein is CASSLWTLAGTDTQYF.

This chain uses TRBV11-3 with TRBJ1-6, with 8 bases aligning to TRBD1. Looked up from germline, CDR1 is SGHNT and CDR2 is YENEEA. This CDR3 comprises 17 residues. Trimming at V came to 4 bases and at J to 0 bases, leaving 5 bases not matched to a gene. CDR3 amino acids: CASSSGQDSSYNSPLHF. In DNA, the CDR3 is TGTGCCAGCAGCTCGGGACAGGACAGCTCCTATAATTCACCCCTCCACTTT.

The chain recombines TRBV29-1 with TRBJ2-2; weak D call: TRBD2 (5 bases). This CDR3 is built from 15 residues. The V end lost 7 bases, the J end lost 4 bases, and 19 bases lay between the germline ends. CDR1 is SQVTM and CDR2 is ANQGSEA in the germline V gene. In DNA, the CDR3 is TGCAGCGGGGGAGCTGGTGGTCTTGGCACCGGGGAGCTGTTTTTT. Translating it yields CSGGAGGLGTGELFF.

The CDR3 DNA reads as TGTGCCAGCAGTCTGGGACAGGGCGGGAACGAGCAGTACTTC. This codes for CASSLGQGGNEQYF. This chain uses TRBV6-6 with TRBJ2-7; 9 bases agree with TRBD1. Trimming took 5 bases from V and 5 from J; bases not matched to a gene: 7. Germline assignment: CDR1 MNHNY and CDR2 SVGAGI (reference sequence). The CDR3 consists of 14 residues.

The V and J genes are TRBV4-2 and TRBJ1-1; tentatively, D is TRBD1 (6 bases). CDR1 is LGHNA, CDR2 YNFKEQ, per germline. Trimming shortened V by 1 base and J by 2 bases, and 8 bases separated the two germline ends. The CDR3 is made up of 14 amino acids. CDR3 nucleotide sequence: TGTGCCAGCAGCCAAGTCGGGACAAACACTGAAGCTTTCTTT. Protein product: CASSQVGTNTEAFF.

The J gene is TRBJ1-2, the V gene TRBV6-5; the match to TRBD1 covers 7 bases. The germline V gene encodes CDR1 MNHEY and CDR2 SVGAGI. CDR3 length: 13 amino acids. V lost 6 bases and J lost 4; bases outside the gene matches: 5. The CDR3 DNA reads TGTGCCAGCAGGATGGGACAGATCTATGGCTACACCTTC. This translates into CASRMGQIYGYTF.

A few counts support this clone. V gene TRBV19 combines with J gene TRBJ2-2, with 7 nucleotides matching TRBD1. Germline CDR1 reads LNHDA; CDR2 reads SQIVND (reference sequence). The CDR3 sequence is 16 residues long. J was trimmed by 0 bases and V by 8 bases; bases with no gene match: 9. CDR3 DNA: TGTGCCAGTGGCTCGGGACAGACTTCGAACACCGGGGAGCTGTTTTTT. It encodes CASGSGQTSNTGELFF. Supplemented by reference TRBV19 and TRBJ2-2, the full variable domain reads DGGITQSPKYLFRKEGQNVTLSCEQNLNHDAMYWYRQDPGQGLRLIYYSQIVNDFQKGDIAEGYSVSREKKESFPLTVTSAQKNPTAFYLCASGSGQTSNTGELFFGEGSRLTVL.

V and J are TRBV9 and TRBJ2-1, with 9 positions matching TRBD2. This CDR3 region has 13 residues. V shed 6 bases and J 8 bases; nucleotides not matched to a gene: 6. Germline V lookup: CDR1 SGDLS, CDR2 YYNGEE. The CDR3 region is CASKASGVDEQFF. The DNA for the CDR3 is TGTGCCAGCAAGGCTAGCGGGGTGGATGAGCAGTTCTTC.

V and J are TRBV5-1 and TRBJ2-1, with 10 nucleotides matching TRBD2. V lost 1 base, J lost 2 bases, and 6 bases stayed unmatched. Germline lookup yields CDR1 SGHRS and CDR2 YFSETQ. The length of the CDR3 is 17 residues. The CDR3 coding sequence is TGCGCCAGCAGCTTGCTGGCTAGCGGGGGCCCCTACAATGAGCAGTTCTTC. Its protein product is CASSLLASGGPYNEQFF.

In this sample, this clone turned up a few times. V is TRBV13 and J is TRBJ2-5; D possibly corresponds to TRBD2 (5 bases). Judging by the DNA end, TRBJ2-7 fits better; the J call may be wrong. The CDR3 runs to 13 residues. The germline V gene encodes CDR1 PRHDT and CDR2 FYEKMQ (reference sequence). The chain's CDR3 is CASSPFEGYEQYF. The CDR3 DNA reads as TGTGCCAGCAGCCCCTTTGAGGGCTACGAGCAGTACTTC.

V gene TRBV9 combines with J gene TRBJ2-1, with D maybe TRBD2 (6 bases). CDR3 size: 14 residues. The V end was cut by 4 bases, the J end by 3 bases, with 11 bases between. The germline CDR1 and CDR2 sequences are SGDLS and YYNGEE. CDR3: CASSPGDGYNEQFF. DNA of the CDR3: TGTGCCAGCAGCCCGGGAGACGGCTACAATGAGCAGTTCTTC.

The chain is built from TRBV7-3 and TRBJ2-1; 9 nucleotides match TRBD1. This CDR3 contains 15 residues. The germline V gene encodes CDR1 SGHTA and CDR2 FQGTGA. V gave up 5 bases and J gave up 8 bases; unmatched junction bases: 10. CDR3 in DNA: TGTGCCAGCAGCACACCGGGACAGGGATCCCATGAGCAGTTCTTC. Translated: CASSTPGQGSHEQFF. The full variable domain, rest sourced from reference TRBV7-3 and TRBJ2-1, is GAGVSQTPSNKVTEKGKYVELRCDPISGHTALYWYRQSLGQGPEFLIYFQGTGAADDSGLPNDRFFAVRPEGSVSTLKIQRTERGDSAVYLCASSTPGQGSHEQFFGPGTRLTVL.

The V and J genes are TRBV7-3 and TRBJ2-7; D may be TRBD1 (7 bases). Germline V gene lookup returns CDR1 SGHTA and CDR2 FQGTGA. Trimming left V 3 bases short and J 7 bases short, with 19 bases between. This CDR3 region has 15 residues. CDR3 amino acids: CASSFGTTGAGEQYF. Written as DNA, the CDR3 is TGTGCCAGCAGCTTTGGGACAACAGGGGCGGGGGAGCAGTACTTC.

The rearrangement uses TRBV13 and TRBJ2-3; the match to TRBD1 covers 7 bases. J was trimmed by 3 bases and V by 5 bases; bases with no gene match: 8. CDR3 size: 15 residues. The germline CDR1 and CDR2 sequences are PRHDT and FYEKMQ (reference sequence). DNA for the CDR3: TGTGCCAGCAGCCCCCGGGCAGGGGGAACAGATACGCAGTATTTT. Protein sequence: CASSPRAGGTDTQYF. The full variable domain, in which reference TRBV13 and TRBJ2-3 provide the parts outside the CDR3, is AAGVIQSPRHLIKEKRETATLKCYPIPRHDTVYWYQQGPGQDPQFLISFYEKMQSDKGSIPDRFSAQQFSDYHSELNMSSLELGDSALYFCASSPRAGGTDTQYFGPGTRLTVL.

This sequence joins TRBV6-5 and TRBJ1-2; tentative D call: TRBD1 (6 bases). CDR1 and CDR2 (germline): MNHEY, SVGAGI. This CDR3 has 14 amino acids. Trimming shortened V by 4 bases and J by 6 bases, and 15 bases separated the two germline ends. DNA for the CDR3: TGTGCCAGCAGTTCAACAGGGTTAGCGCATGGCTACACCTTC. Translated: CASSSTGLAHGYTF.

The chain joins TRBV6-5 to TRBJ1-2; perhaps TRBD1 as D (5 bases). CDR1 and CDR2 (germline): MNHEY, SVGAGI. Trimming cost V 7 bases and J 3 bases, with 15 bases left between them. This CDR3 is 14 amino acids long. DNA of the CDR3: TGTGCCAGCACCCTTGGAGGGGCCCACTATGGCTACACCTTC. This codes for CASTLGGAHYGYTF.